Presented here are 8 T cell receptor beta chains from one specimen sequenced in a study of control samples from healthy donors and cancer patients. Clones were read by immunoSEQ multiplex PCR, and TCRdb kept only the in-frame ones, dropping some. The table has 140,000 or so clones, just under 95% seen once; the top ten hold approximately 14%. The material sequenced was PBMCs. These receptors were collected from a man in his sixties with colorectal cancer.

The rearrangement links TRBV3-1 (or the pseudogene TRBV3-2) to TRBJ2-3, with 7 nucleotides matching TRBD2. Trimming removed 0 bases from V and 2 bases from J; junction bases left unmatched: 5. The CDR3 consists of 16 residues. Per the germline V gene, CDR1 is LGHDT and CDR2 is YNNKEL (reference sequence). The CDR3 sequence: CASSQDRGGFTDTQYF. As DNA, the CDR3 is TGTGCCAGCAGCCAAGATCGCGGGGGTTTCACAGATACGCAGTATTTT.

This clone appeared a single time. This chain's CDR3 is CASRAAGNTIYF. The CDR3 bases are TGTGCCAGCAGGGCTGCGGGAAACACCATATATTTT. The gene calls are TRBV2 and TRBJ1-3; D unclear. The CDR3 runs 12 residues. CDR1 SNHLY and CDR2 FYNNEI come from the germline V gene. Trimming took off 6 bases at V and 4 bases at J, with 7 bases between the two ends.

This rearrangement joins TRBV6-5 to TRBJ1-4, with 8 bases aligning to TRBD1. Unmatched junction bases numbered 10, after V lost 6 bases and J lost 10 bases. From germline, CDR1 is MNHEY and CDR2 SVGAGI. CDR3 length: 14 amino acids. CDR3 nucleotides: TGTGCCAGCAGGCAACAGGGGGTGTTGGCAAAACTGTTTTTT. Translated: CASRQQGVLAKLFF.

This rearrangement joins TRBV11-2 to TRBJ2-3; D could derive from TRBD1 or TRBD2 (5 bases each). The CDR3 sequence is 16 residues long. The germline gives CDR1 SGHAT, CDR2 FQNNGV. The ends were cut back, 6 bases at V and 2 bases at J, with 18 bases in the middle. This chain's CDR3 is CASSSIGGLLTDTQYF. The CDR3 DNA reads TGTGCCAGCAGTTCAATTGGGGGTCTGCTCACAGATACGCAGTATTTT. Full variable domain (outside the CDR3, taken from reference TRBV11-2 and TRBJ2-3): EAGVAQSPRYKIIEKRQSVAFWCNPISGHATLYWYQQILGQGPKLLIQFQNNGVVDDSQLPKDRFSAERLKGVDSTLKIQPAKLEDSAVYLCASSSIGGLLTDTQYFGPGTRLTVL.

The chain couples TRBV30 to TRBJ1-1, with 7 bases that match TRBD1. This CDR3 spans 12 amino acids. From germline, CDR1 is GTSNPN and CDR2 SVGIG (reference sequence). V lost 5 bases and J lost 7; bases outside the gene matches: 7. In nucleotides, the CDR3 is TGTGCCTGGGATACAGGGGAGGGTGAAGCTTTCTTT. The encoded protein is CAWDTGEGEAFF.

The V and J genes are TRBV5-1 and TRBJ2-3; TRBD1 agrees at 7 bases. This CDR3 comprises 14 residues. The V and J ends lost 3 bases and 2 bases, in that order; junction bases with no gene match: 3. CDR1 and CDR2 (germline): SGHRS, YFSETQ. CDR3 DNA sequence: TGCGCCAGCAGCTCGGGACAGTCCACAGATACGCAGTATTTT. This gives the protein CASSSGQSTDTQYF.

This chain connects TRBV7-9 to TRBJ1-4; tentative D call: TRBD1 (6 bases). The CDR3 length is 12 residues. Germline V gene lookup returns CDR1 SEHNR and CDR2 FQNEAQ (reference sequence). V lost 1 base and J lost 11, with 8 bases in between. Written as DNA, the CDR3 is TGTGCCAGCAGCTTAGGGACAGAGAAACTGTTTTTT. As protein: CASSLGTEKLFF.

The chain has TRBV5-6 and TRBJ1-1; D may be TRBD1 (6 bases). Germline CDR1 and CDR2: SGHDT and YYEEEE. There are 14 residues in the CDR3. Trimming stripped 2 bases from V and 4 bases from J, with 12 bases between. CDR3 region: CASSFGGRTTEAFF. The DNA of the CDR3 is TGTGCCAGCAGCTTTGGGGGCCGGACCACTGAAGCTTTCTTT.